The 3 T cell receptor beta chains given below trace back to one sample, sequenced in a study of technical replicates of blood from a handful of donors. Generated by immunoSEQ multiplex PCR, the TCRdb table keeps only in-frame clones and is missing some. The table has under 75,000 clones, almost 95% seen once. The sequencing sample was made of PBMCs. The origin of the receptors is a human donor in good health. Some clones in this sample may be carry-over from other donors' samples.

This clone was counted once. The rearrangement uses TRBV5-1 and TRBJ2-4; 7 nucleotides agree with TRBD2. This CDR3 contains 14 residues. V lost 4 bases and J lost 5; bases outside the gene matches: 6. Germline CDR1 reads SGHRS; CDR2 reads YFSETQ. CDR3 sequence: CASSPPREENIQYF. The CDR3 DNA reads as TGCGCCAGCAGCCCCCCTCGGGAGGAAAACATTCAGTACTTC.

This chain joins TRBV5-4 and TRBJ2-7, with 10 positions matching TRBD1. The CDR3 runs to 16 residues. Germline-derived CDR1 and CDR2 are SGHNT and YYREEE (reference sequence). J lost 2 bases, V lost 0 bases, and 5 bases had no gene match. CDR3 loop: CASSLEPGQGTYEQYF. In DNA, the CDR3 is TGTGCCAGCAGCTTGGAACCGGGACAGGGGACCTACGAGCAGTACTTC.

V gene TRBV2 combines with J gene TRBJ2-5; D not resolved. The V end lost 6 bases, the J end lost 5 bases, and 13 bases lay between the germline ends. The V gene's germline CDR1 is SNHLY and CDR2 FYNNEI. CDR3 length equals 13 residues. The CDR3: CASRATVFETQYF. The CDR3, as DNA: TGTGCCAGCAGAGCGACTGTCTTCGAGACCCAGTACTTC.